The TCR beta chain described here comes from a study of T-cell memory formation after mild COVID-19. Points from the study as a whole: A second wave of clones peaked on day 37, and their SARS-CoV-2 specificity went unconfirmed. The CD4+ clones that contracted clustered mainly within CM and EM, and the CD8+ clones concentrated in EMRA. Clones shrinking between day 15 and 85 showed a balanced CD4/CD8 split, and those that grew later tilted toward CD4+.

Sample barcodes and UMIs were carried by the TCR alpha and TCR beta cDNA libraries that 5'RACE generated with constant-segment primers. TCRdb passed the 5' RACE reads through MiXCR, listing each CDR3 protein once. The sample lists roughly 250,000 distinct CDR3 sequences, 16% seen once, with approximately 3.4% in the top ten. Germline V gene data show CDR1 as MNHEY and CDR2 as SVGEGT. The CDR3 consists of 11 residues. Losses at the gene ends were 8 bases for V and 6 bases for J; bases not matched to a gene: 0. This clonotype was seen a handful of times. Its antigen is unknown. The source is a young man who had mild COVID-19 (a few samples of this study predate the infection). Cell type and time point are not known. V usage is TRBV6-2 or TRBV6-3 and J usage is TRBJ2-7; 11 bases are a match to TRBD1. The sample comprised PBMCs or a T cell subset sorted from them (not recorded which). CDR3 loop: CASGQGAEQYV. CDR3 nucleotides: TGTGCCAGCGGACAGGGGGCCGAGCAGTACGTC.